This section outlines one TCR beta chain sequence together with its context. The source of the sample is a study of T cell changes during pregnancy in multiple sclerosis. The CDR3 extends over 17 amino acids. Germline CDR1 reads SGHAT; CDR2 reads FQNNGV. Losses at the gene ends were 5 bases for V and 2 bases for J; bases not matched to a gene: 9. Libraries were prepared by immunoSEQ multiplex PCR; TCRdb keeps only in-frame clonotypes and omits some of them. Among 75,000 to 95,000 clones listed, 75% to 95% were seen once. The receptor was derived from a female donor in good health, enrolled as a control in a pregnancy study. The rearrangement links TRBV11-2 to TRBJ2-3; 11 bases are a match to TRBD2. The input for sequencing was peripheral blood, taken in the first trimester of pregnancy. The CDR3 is CASSPSKLAGDTDTQYF. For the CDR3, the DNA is TGTGCCAGCAGCCCCAGCAAACTAGCGGGGGACACAGATACGCAGTATTTT. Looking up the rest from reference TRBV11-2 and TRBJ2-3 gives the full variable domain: EAGVAQSPRYKIIEKRQSVAFWCNPISGHATLYWYQQILGQGPKLLIQFQNNGVVDDSQLPKDRFSAERLKGVDSTLKIQPAKLEDSAVYLCASSPSKLAGDTDTQYFGPGTRLTVL.